Below are 25 T cell receptor beta chains sequenced from a single sample in a study of Ad26.COV2.S vaccination and SARS-CoV-2 variants. Profiled with immunoSEQ multiplex PCR; TCRdb holds only in-frame clones, not every one. Among 350,000 to 600,000 clones listed, roughly 87% were seen once. Indicated treatment: roughly 18 received Ad26.COV2.S at low or high dose, single or two shots; about 5 received placebo; per-sample allocation not given. At day 63 after the first vaccine or placebo injection, samples were drawn. The sample here was peripheral blood, taken in a trial of Ad26.COV2.S vaccine versus placebo. The receptors shown here come from a person aged 18-65 years who received the Ad26.COV2.S COVID-19 vaccine or a placebo.

This clone has a single count. This sequence joins TRBV2 and TRBJ2-7, with 9 bases fitting TRBD2. Germline CDR1 and CDR2: SNHLY and FYNNEI. The CDR3 is made up of 15 amino acids. Trimming took 7 bases from V and 6 from J; bases not matched to a gene: 13. In DNA form, the CDR3 reads TGTGCCAGCAAAACCAATATCTTAGCGGGGGTCGAGCAGTACTTC. This gives the protein CASKTNILAGVEQYF.

The chain links TRBV4-3 to TRBJ2-3; TRBD1 might be the D (5 bases). The CDR3 has 15 residues. Germline CDR1 is LGHNA and CDR2 is YSLEER. V was pared by 6 bases and J by 1 base, with 14 bases between. CDR3 amino acids: CASRKGTGRTDTQYF. Written as DNA, the CDR3 is TGCGCCAGCAGAAAAGGAACAGGACGCACAGATACGCAGTATTTT.

In its sample, this clone was seen a few times. This chain connects TRBV19 to TRBJ1-1, with no clear D. The CDR3 spans 12 residues. V gave up 3 bases and J gave up 10 bases, with 12 bases separating them. Germline CDR1 reads LNHDA; CDR2 reads SQIVND (reference sequence). In DNA, the CDR3 is TGTGCCAGTAGTATGCTAGGAACGCGAGCTTTCTTT. It yields the protein CASSMLGTRAFF.

This clone was seen just once. The CDR3 loop is CASSLASGARTYEQYF. The CDR3 DNA sequence: TGTGCCAGCAGCTTGGCTAGCGGGGCGCGCACCTACGAGCAGTACTTC. This chain links TRBV5-5 with TRBJ2-7, with 9 positions matching TRBD2. J lost 2 bases, V lost 0 bases, and 6 bases had no gene match. The CDR3 totals 16 residues. Germline-derived CDR1 and CDR2 are SGHKS and YYEKEE (reference sequence). The full variable domain, its missing parts supplied by reference TRBV5-5 and TRBJ2-7, is DAGVTQSPTHLIKTRGQQVTLRCSPISGHKSVSWYQQVLGQGPQFIFQYYEKEERGRGNFPDRFSARQFPNYSSELNVNALLLGDSALYLCASSLASGARTYEQYFGPGTRLTVT.

CDR3 sequence: CASSTGGAREKLFF. As DNA, the CDR3 is TGTGCCAGCAGCACAGGGGGCGCGAGGGAAAAACTGTTTTTT. The J gene is TRBJ1-4, the V gene TRBV28, with 9 nucleotides matching TRBD1. From germline, CDR1 is MDHEN and CDR2 SYDVKM. CDR3 length: 14 amino acids. Trimming cost V 6 bases and J 8 bases; bases outside gene matches: 7.

This chain connects TRBV6-5 to TRBJ1-2; no definite D call. The CDR3 runs to 15 residues. Germline loops: CDR1 MNHEY, CDR2 SVGAGI. Trimming removed 2 bases at V and 5 bases at J, with 15 bases between. DNA for the CDR3: TGTGCCAGCAGTTACGATCCAGGCCCTGCGTATGGCTACACCTTC. Translating it yields CASSYDPGPAYGYTF.

This clone was counted a single time. The chain is built from TRBV28 and TRBJ2-2, with a weak D call TRBD1 (6 bases). The CDR3 sequence is 15 residues long. The V gene's germline CDR1 is MDHEN and CDR2 SYDVKM. Trimming removed 6 bases from V and 1 base from J, with 12 bases in between. CDR3 amino acids: CASRQRGMNTGELFF. The CDR3 DNA reads as TGTGCCAGCAGACAAAGGGGGATGAACACCGGGGAGCTGTTTTTT.

V and J are TRBV6-2 or TRBV6-3 and TRBJ1-5, with D maybe TRBD1 (6 bases). Trimming cost V 3 bases and J 5 bases, with 14 bases left between them. The CDR3 totals 15 residues. Germline CDR1 is MNHEY and CDR2 is SVGEGT. The CDR3 DNA reads as TGTGCCAGCAGTTATGGTGACAGGACCCATCAGCCCCAGCATTTT. As protein: CASSYGDRTHQPQHF.

The rearrangement joins TRBV7-9 to TRBJ2-1; 12 bases agree with TRBD1. Germline V gene data show CDR1 as SEHNR and CDR2 as FQNEAQ (reference sequence). The CDR3 sequence is 16 residues long. V was clipped by 4 bases and J by 7 bases; unmatched bases: 8. CDR3 sequence (DNA): TGTGCCAGCAGCTCGAGGGGGACAGGGGGCAAGAATGAGCAGTTCTTC. This gives the protein CASSSRGTGGKNEQFF.

The rearrangement uses TRBV2 and TRBJ2-7; D is undetermined. The CDR3 runs to 12 residues. The V gene lost 8 bases and the J gene lost 0 bases, with 8 bases spanning the gap. Germline values: CDR1 SNHLY, CDR2 FYNNEI. CDR3 residues: CASLGISYEQYF. CDR3 in DNA: TGTGCCAGCCTTGGGATCTCCTACGAGCAGTACTTC.

The CDR3 bases are TGTGCCAGCAGCTTGGCTGGCAGGGGGGATTACGAGCAGTACTTC. Its protein is CASSLAGRGDYEQYF. The rearrangement uses TRBV5-5 and TRBJ2-7; tentative D call: TRBD1 (7 bases). V was pared by 0 bases and J by 4 bases, with 14 bases between. Germline-derived CDR1 and CDR2 are SGHKS and YYEKEE (reference sequence). This CDR3 comprises 15 residues.

The gene calls are TRBV4-3 and TRBJ1-1; D is undetermined. The V end was cut by 0 bases, the J end by 1 base, with 9 bases between. Per the germline V gene, CDR1 is LGHNA and CDR2 is YSLEER. The CDR3 is 15 amino acids. The CDR3 DNA reads TGCGCCAGCAGCCAAGATATGGCAGGGAACACTGAAGCTTTCTTT. Amino acid sequence: CASSQDMAGNTEAFF.

CDR3 protein: CATTDRNTDTQYF. The CDR3 DNA reads TGTGCCACAACCGACAGGAACACAGATACGCAGTATTTT. The J gene is TRBJ2-3, the V gene TRBV6-5; the D gene is possibly TRBD1 (6 bases). In germline, CDR1 is MNHEY, CDR2 SVGAGI. The CDR3 runs 13 residues. Trimming cost V 10 bases and J 2 bases, with 13 bases left between them.

As concerns this clone: Additional DNA sequences in this sample encode the identical CDR3. The genes are TRBV5-1 and TRBJ2-6, with D possibly being TRBD2 (5 bases). Germline V gives CDR1 SGHRS, CDR2 YFSETQ. CDR3 length: 15 residues. Trimming removed 2 bases at V and 0 bases at J, with 6 bases between. CDR3 region: CASSLADSGANVLTF. CDR3 nucleotides: TGCGCCAGCAGCTTAGCGGACTCTGGGGCCAACGTCCTGACTTTC.

This chain uses TRBV9 with TRBJ1-3; D remains unclear. The CDR3 is 17 amino acids. Trimming took off 0 bases at V and 0 bases at J, with 13 bases between the two ends. CDR1 and CDR2 from the germline V gene are SGDLS and YYNGEE. CDR3 loop: CASSVVPQSHSGNTIYF. The CDR3 DNA follows: TGTGCCAGCAGCGTAGTCCCCCAGTCCCACTCTGGAAACACCATATATTTT.

This clone is a singleton in its sample. The chain has TRBV15 and TRBJ1-1; TRBD1 aligns across 8 bases. J was trimmed by 3 bases and V by 2 bases; bases with no gene match: 2. CDR1 is LNHNV, CDR2 YYDKDF, per germline (reference sequence). This CDR3 region has 14 residues. CDR3 sequence (DNA): TGTGCCACCAGCAGATCGGGACAGGACACTGAAGCTTTCTTT. This translates into CATSRSGQDTEAFF.

The rearrangement uses TRBV5-1 and TRBJ2-1, with 15 bases identical to TRBD2. Germline V gene sequence: CDR1 SGHRS, CDR2 YFSETQ. The CDR3 totals 19 residues. V trimming: 4 bases; J trimming: 7 bases; junction bases outside the gene matches: 15. The CDR3 region has the DNA TGCGCCAGCAGCCCCTGGGGACTAGCGGGAGGCCTTCTGGGGAATGAGCAGTTCTTC. Encoded protein: CASSPWGLAGGLLGNEQFF.

V gene TRBV20-1 combines with J gene TRBJ2-7; the D gene could be TRBD1 or TRBD2 (6 bases each). The CDR3 is made up of 12 amino acids. V lost 3 bases and J 5 bases, leaving 11 bases between the germline ends. CDR1 and CDR2 from the germline V gene are DFQATT and SNEGSKA (reference sequence). The CDR3 reads CSASEGGNEQYF. CDR3 sequence (DNA): TGCAGTGCTAGTGAGGGGGGAAACGAGCAGTACTTC.

The sample holds one count of this clone. V usage is TRBV11-2 and J usage is TRBJ1-6; possibly TRBD1 for D (5 bases). Trimming cost V 5 bases and J 5 bases, with 16 bases left between them. Germline V gives CDR1 SGHAT, CDR2 FQNNGV. CDR3 length: 16 residues. CDR3 in amino acids: CASSPLGQGNNSPLHF. CDR3 coding DNA: TGTGCCAGCAGCCCCCTAGGTCAGGGAAATAATTCACCCCTCCACTTT.

V usage is TRBV24-1 and J usage is TRBJ2-2; 14 nucleotides agree with TRBD2. Germline V lookup: CDR1 KGHDR, CDR2 SFDVKD. V gave up 5 bases and J gave up 4 bases; unmatched junction bases: 5. The CDR3 has 17 residues. The DNA of the CDR3 is TGTGCCACCAGTGCCCGGGGACTAGCGGGAGTCACCGGGGAGCTGTTTTTT. Translating it yields CATSARGLAGVTGELFF.

The chain uses TRBV28 and TRBJ2-7; D uncertain. The CDR3 contains 14 residues. Trimming removed 6 bases from V and 0 bases from J, with 12 bases in between. Germline V CDR1 and CDR2: MDHEN, SYDVKM. The CDR3 loop is CASSPDLGSYEQYF. The DNA of the CDR3 is TGTGCCAGCAGCCCAGACCTCGGCTCCTACGAGCAGTACTTC.

The J gene is TRBJ2-2, the V gene TRBV19, with 9 bases that match TRBD2. Germline V gene lookup returns CDR1 LNHDA and CDR2 SQIVND (reference sequence). This CDR3 spans 16 amino acids. V gave up 0 bases and J gave up 1 base; unmatched junction bases: 0. The CDR3 DNA reads TGTGCCAGTAGTATAGAGACTAGCGGGAACACCGGGGAGCTGTTTTTT. Translating it yields CASSIETSGNTGELFF.

V is TRBV18 and J is TRBJ1-5; no clear D gene. This CDR3 is 13 amino acids long. Between the trimmed V and J ends, which lost 6 bases and 0 bases, there was a span of 6 bases. The germline V gene has CDR1 KGHSH and CDR2 LQKENI. The CDR3 region is CASSDNSNQPQHF. The CDR3, as DNA: TGTGCCAGCTCCGATAATAGCAATCAGCCCCAGCATTTT.

The chain uses TRBV13 and TRBJ1-1; 7 bases match TRBD1. This CDR3 comprises 16 residues. Germline loops: CDR1 PRHDT, CDR2 FYEKMQ (reference sequence). The V gene end was trimmed by 1 base and the J gene end by 4 bases; junction bases not matched to a gene: 9. For the CDR3, the DNA is TGTGCCAGCAGCTTAGCTCAGGGGGGCCCGGGCACTGAAGCTTTCTTT. Protein: CASSLAQGGPGTEAFF.

The chain joins TRBV27 to TRBJ2-7, with 8 nucleotides matching TRBD1. This CDR3 region has 15 residues. Germline CDR1 and CDR2: MNHEY and SMNVEV (reference sequence). Trimming cost V 5 bases and J 4 bases; bases outside gene matches: 10. The CDR3 DNA follows: TGTGCCAGCAGTGCACCAGACAGGGGAAAATACGAGCAGTACTTC. Residues: CASSAPDRGKYEQYF.